Sequencing of this TCR beta chain was carried out in a study of blood T cell repertoires in COVID-19. Whole-study context: T cells, B-cell-depleted T cells, or PBMCs provided the cDNA or gDNA that served as material.

The germline CDR1 and CDR2 sequences are SQVTM and ANQGSEA. Trimming took off 4 bases at V and 4 bases at J, with 13 bases between the two ends. This CDR3 contains 14 residues. TCRdb's copy holds only in-frame clones and misses some; the assay was immunoSEQ multiplex PCR. The sample carries 37,000 or so clones, 70% to 90% recorded once. This clonotype was obtained from a human donor in a cohort sampled during active COVID-19. The sample comprised peripheral blood. The chain links TRBV29-1 to TRBJ2-2; tentatively, D is TRBD2 (5 bases). The CDR3 loop is CSVVEEAVTGELFF. CDR3 sequence (DNA): TGCAGCGTTGTCGAGGAAGCGGTCACCGGGGAGCTGTTTTTT.